The present T cell receptor beta chain was sequenced within a study of blood T cell repertoires in COVID-19. Study-wide context: The United States, Italy and Spain supplied acute and convalescent COVID-19 samples. From T cells, B-cell-depleted T cells, or PBMCs came the material, which was cDNA or gDNA.

Profiling relied on immunoSEQ multiplex PCR, and the TCRdb table lists in-frame clones only, not all of them. The table includes about 490,000 clones, around 85% detected once. J lost 8 bases, V lost 6 bases, and 6 bases had no gene match. The CDR3 loop spans 11 amino acids. Germline V gene data show CDR1 as SQVTM and CDR2 as ANQGSEA. This chain links TRBV29-1 with TRBJ1-2, with 7 bases that match TRBD1. This sequence originates from a human donor in a cohort sampled during active COVID-19. Sample: peripheral blood. CDR3 sequence: CSVETGNGYTF. CDR3 in DNA: TGCAGCGTAGAGACAGGGAACGGCTACACCTTC.